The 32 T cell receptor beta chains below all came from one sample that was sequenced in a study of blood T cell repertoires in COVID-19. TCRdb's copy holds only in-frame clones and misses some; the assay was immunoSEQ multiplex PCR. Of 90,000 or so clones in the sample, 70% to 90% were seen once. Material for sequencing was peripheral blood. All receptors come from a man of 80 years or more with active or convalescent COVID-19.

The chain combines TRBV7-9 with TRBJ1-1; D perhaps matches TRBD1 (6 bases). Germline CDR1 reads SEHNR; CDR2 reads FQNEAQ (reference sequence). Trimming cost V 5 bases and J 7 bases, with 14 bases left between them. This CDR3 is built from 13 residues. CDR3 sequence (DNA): TGTGCCAGCAGCCTCAGGGGAATTGGTGAAGCTTTCTTT. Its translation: CASSLRGIGEAFF.

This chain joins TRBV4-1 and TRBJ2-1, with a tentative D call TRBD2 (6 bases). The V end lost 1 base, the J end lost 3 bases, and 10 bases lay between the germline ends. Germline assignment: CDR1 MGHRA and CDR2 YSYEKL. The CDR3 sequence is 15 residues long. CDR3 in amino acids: CASSQGPGSYNEQFF. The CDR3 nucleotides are TGCGCCAGCAGCCAAGGCCCCGGGAGCTACAATGAGCAGTTCTTC.

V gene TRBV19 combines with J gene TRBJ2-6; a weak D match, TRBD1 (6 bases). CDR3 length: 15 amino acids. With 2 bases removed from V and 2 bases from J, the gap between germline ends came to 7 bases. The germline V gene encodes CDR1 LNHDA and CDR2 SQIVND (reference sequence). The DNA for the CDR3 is TGTGCCAGTAGTATAAACAGGGCTGGGGCCAACGTCCTGACTTTC. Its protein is CASSINRAGANVLTF.

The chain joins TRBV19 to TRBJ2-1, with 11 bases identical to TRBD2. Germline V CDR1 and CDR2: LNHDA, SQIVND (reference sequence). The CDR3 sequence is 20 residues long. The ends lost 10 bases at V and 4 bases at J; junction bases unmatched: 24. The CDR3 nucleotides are TGTGCCACCGCTCCCCGGAGGGTGCTAGCGGGGGGAACGGGTTACAATGAGCAGTTCTTC. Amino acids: CATAPRRVLAGGTGYNEQFF.

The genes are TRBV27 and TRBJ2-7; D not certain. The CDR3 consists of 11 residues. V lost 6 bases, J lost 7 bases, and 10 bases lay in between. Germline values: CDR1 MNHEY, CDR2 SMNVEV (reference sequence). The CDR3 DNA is TGTGCCAGCAGGAGAGGCGGAGAGCAGTACTTC. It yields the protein CASRRGGEQYF.

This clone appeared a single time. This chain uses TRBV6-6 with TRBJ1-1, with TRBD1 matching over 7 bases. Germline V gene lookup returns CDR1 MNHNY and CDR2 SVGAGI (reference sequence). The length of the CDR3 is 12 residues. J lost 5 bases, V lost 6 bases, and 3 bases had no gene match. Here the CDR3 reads CASRNRGTEAFF. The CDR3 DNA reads TGTGCCAGCAGGAACAGGGGTACTGAAGCTTTCTTT.

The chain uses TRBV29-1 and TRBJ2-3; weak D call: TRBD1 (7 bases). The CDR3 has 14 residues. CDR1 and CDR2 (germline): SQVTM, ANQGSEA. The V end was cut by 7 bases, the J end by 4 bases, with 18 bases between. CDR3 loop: CSAEQDRRADTQYF. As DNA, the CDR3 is TGCAGCGCGGAACAGGACAGGAGGGCAGATACGCAGTATTTT.

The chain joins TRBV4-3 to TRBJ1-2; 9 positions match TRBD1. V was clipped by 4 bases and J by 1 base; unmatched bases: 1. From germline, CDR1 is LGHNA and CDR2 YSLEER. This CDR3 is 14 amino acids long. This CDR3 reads CASSRGQGNYGYTF. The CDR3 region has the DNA TGCGCCAGCAGCCGGGGACAGGGTAACTATGGCTACACCTTC.

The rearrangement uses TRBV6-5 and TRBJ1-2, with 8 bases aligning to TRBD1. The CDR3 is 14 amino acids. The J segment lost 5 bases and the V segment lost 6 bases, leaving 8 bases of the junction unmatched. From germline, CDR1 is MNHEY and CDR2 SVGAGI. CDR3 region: CASSQTGVGYGYTF. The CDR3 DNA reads TGTGCCAGCAGCCAGACAGGGGTTGGATATGGCTACACCTTC.

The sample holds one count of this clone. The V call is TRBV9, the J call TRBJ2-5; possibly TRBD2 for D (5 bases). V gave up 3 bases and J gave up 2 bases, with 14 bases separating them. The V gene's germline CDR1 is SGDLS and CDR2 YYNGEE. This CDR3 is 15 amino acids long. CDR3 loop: CASSGSGVGQETQYF. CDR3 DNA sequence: TGTGCCAGCAGCGGATCCGGGGTTGGACAAGAGACCCAGTACTTC.

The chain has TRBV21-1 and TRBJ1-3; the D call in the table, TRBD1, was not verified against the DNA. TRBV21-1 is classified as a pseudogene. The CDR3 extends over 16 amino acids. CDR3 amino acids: CASSPRDRGSGNTIYF. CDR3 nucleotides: TGTGCCAGCAGCCCCCGGGACAGGGGCTCTGGAAACACCATATATTTT.

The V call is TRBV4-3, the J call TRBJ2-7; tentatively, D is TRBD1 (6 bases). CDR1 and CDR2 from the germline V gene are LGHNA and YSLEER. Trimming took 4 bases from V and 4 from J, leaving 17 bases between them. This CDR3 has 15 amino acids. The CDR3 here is CASSRAKTGFYEQYF. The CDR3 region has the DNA TGCGCCAGCAGCCGGGCGAAGACAGGCTTTTACGAGCAGTACTTC.

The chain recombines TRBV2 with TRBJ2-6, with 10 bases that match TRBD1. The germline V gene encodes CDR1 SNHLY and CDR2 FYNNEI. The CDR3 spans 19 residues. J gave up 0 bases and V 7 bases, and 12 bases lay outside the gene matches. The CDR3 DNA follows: TGTGCCAGCACCAACCCAGCCGGGACAGGGGCCTCTGGGGCCAACGTCCTGACTTTC. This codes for CASTNPAGTGASGANVLTF.

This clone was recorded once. CDR3 amino acids: CASSQDSGTSVYEQYF. In nucleotides, the CDR3 is TGCGCCAGCAGCCAAGACTCGGGGACTAGCGTCTACGAGCAGTACTTC. The chain recombines TRBV4-1 with TRBJ2-7, with 10 positions matching TRBD2. CDR3 size: 16 residues. In germline, CDR1 is MGHRA, CDR2 YSYEKL. With 0 bases clipped from V and 3 bases from J, the junction kept 5 bases outside the gene matches.

In nucleotides, the CDR3 is TGTGCCAGCAGTCGGGACAGACCTTATAATTCACCCCTCCACTTT. Translated: CASSRDRPYNSPLHF. The rearrangement uses TRBV2 and TRBJ1-6, with TRBD1 matching 7 bases. The CDR3 totals 15 residues. The V segment lost 5 bases and the J segment 4 bases; nucleotides outside the gene matches: 5. CDR1 and CDR2 from the germline V gene are SNHLY and FYNNEI.

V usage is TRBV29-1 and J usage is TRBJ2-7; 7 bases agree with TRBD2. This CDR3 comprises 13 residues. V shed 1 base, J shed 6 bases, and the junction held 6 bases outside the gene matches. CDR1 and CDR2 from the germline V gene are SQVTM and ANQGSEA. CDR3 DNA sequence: TGCAGCGTTGAAGCGGGACTATCCCCCGAGCAGTACTTC. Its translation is CSVEAGLSPEQYF.

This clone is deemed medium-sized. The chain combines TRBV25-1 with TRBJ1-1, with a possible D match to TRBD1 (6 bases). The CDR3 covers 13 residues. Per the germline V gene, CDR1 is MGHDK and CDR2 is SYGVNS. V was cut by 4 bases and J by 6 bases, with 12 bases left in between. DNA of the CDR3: TGTGCCAGCAGTGGTGAGGGGGTGGCTGAAGCTTTCTTT. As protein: CASSGEGVAEAFF.

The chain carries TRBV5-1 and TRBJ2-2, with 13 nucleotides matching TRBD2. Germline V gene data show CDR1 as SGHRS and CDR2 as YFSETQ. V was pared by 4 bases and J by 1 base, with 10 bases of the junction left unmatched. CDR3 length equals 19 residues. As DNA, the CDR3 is TGCGCCAGCAGCCCGAGGACTAGCGGGAGAGCTTTGAACACCGGGGAGCTGTTTTTT. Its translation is CASSPRTSGRALNTGELFF. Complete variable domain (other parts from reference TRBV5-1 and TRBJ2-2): KAGVTQTPRYLIKTRGQQVTLSCSPISGHRSVSWYQQTPGQGLQFLFEYFSETQRNKGNFPGRFSGRQFSNSRSEMNVSTLELGDSALYLCASSPRTSGRALNTGELFFGEGSRLTVL.

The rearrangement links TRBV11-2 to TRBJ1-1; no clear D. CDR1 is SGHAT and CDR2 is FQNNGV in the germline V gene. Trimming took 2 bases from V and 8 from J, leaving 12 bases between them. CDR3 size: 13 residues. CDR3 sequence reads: CASSLMATTEAFF. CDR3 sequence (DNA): TGTGCCAGCAGCTTAATGGCTACGACAGAAGCTTTCTTT. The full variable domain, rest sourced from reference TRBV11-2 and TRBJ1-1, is EAGVAQSPRYKIIEKRQSVAFWCNPISGHATLYWYQQILGQGPKLLIQFQNNGVVDDSQLPKDRFSAERLKGVDSTLKIQPAKLEDSAVYLCASSLMATTEAFFGQGTRLTVV.

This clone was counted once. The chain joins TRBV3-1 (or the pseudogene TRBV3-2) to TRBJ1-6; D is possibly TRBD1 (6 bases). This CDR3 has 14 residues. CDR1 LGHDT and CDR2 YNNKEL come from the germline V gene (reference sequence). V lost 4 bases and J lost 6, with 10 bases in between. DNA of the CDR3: TGTGCCAGCAGCCGAGACAGGATTAATTCACCCCTCCACTTT. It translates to CASSRDRINSPLHF.

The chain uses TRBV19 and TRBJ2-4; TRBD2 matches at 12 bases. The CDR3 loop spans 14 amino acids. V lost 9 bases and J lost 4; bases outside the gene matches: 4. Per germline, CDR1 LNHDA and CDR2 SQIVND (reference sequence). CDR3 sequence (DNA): TGTGCCAGCAGGACTAGCGGGGTAAAAAACATTCAGTACTTC. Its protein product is CASRTSGVKNIQYF. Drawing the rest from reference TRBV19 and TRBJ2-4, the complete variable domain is DGGITQSPKYLFRKEGQNVTLSCEQNLNHDAMYWYRQDPGQGLRLIYYSQIVNDFQKGDIAEGYSVSREKKESFPLTVTSAQKNPTAFYLCASRTSGVKNIQYFGAGTRLSVL.

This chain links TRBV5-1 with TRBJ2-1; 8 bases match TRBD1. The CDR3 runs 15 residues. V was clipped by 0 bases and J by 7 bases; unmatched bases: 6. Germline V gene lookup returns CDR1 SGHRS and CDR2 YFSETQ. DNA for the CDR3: TGCGCCAGCAGCTTGGGGGGACAGGATCAGAATGAGCAGTTCTTC. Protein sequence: CASSLGGQDQNEQFF.

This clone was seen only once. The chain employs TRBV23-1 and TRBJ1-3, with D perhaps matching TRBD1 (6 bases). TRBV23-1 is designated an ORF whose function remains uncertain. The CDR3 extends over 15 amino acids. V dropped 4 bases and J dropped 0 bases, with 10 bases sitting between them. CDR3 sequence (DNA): TGCGCCAGCAGTCCAGACAGGCTCTCTGGAAACACCATATATTTT. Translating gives CASSPDRLSGNTIYF.

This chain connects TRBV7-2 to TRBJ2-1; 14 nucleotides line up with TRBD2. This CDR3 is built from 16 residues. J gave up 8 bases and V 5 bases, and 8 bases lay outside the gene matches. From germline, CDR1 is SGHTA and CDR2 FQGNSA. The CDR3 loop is CASSPRGLAGVDEQFF. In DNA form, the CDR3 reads TGTGCCAGCAGCCCCCGGGGACTAGCGGGAGTCGATGAGCAGTTCTTC.

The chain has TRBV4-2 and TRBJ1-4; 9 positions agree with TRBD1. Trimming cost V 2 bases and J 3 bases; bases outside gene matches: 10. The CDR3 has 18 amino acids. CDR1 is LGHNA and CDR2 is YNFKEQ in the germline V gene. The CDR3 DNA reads TGTGCCAGCAGCCAAAACCGGGGACAGGGTTTGGCTAATGAAAAACTGTTTTTT. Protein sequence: CASSQNRGQGLANEKLFF.

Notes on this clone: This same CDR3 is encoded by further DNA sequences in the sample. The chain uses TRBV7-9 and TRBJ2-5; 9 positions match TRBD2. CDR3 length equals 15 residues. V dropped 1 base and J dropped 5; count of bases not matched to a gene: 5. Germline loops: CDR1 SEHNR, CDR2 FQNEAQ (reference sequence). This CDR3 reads CASSLGGLALETQYF. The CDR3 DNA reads TGTGCCAGCAGCTTAGGCGGACTAGCGCTGGAGACCCAGTACTTC.

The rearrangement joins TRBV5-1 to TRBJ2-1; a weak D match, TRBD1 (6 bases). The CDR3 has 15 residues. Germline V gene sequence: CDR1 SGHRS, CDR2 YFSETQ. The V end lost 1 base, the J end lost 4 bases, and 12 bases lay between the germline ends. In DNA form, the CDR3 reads TGCGCCAGCAGCTTGAATACAGGGAAGTACAATGAGCAGTTCTTC. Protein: CASSLNTGKYNEQFF.

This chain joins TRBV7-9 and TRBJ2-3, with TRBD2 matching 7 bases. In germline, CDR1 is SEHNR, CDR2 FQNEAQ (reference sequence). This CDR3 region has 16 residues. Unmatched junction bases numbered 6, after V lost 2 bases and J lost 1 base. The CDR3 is CASSLLSGIGTDTQYF. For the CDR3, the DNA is TGTGCCAGCAGCTTACTCAGCGGGATAGGCACAGATACGCAGTATTTT. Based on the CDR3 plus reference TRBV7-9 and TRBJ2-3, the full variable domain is DTGVSQNPRHKITKRGQNVTFRCDPISEHNRLYWYRQTLGQGPEFLTYFQNEAQLEKSRLLSDRFSAERPKGSFSTLEIQRTEQGDSAMYLCASSLLSGIGTDTQYFGPGTRLTVL.

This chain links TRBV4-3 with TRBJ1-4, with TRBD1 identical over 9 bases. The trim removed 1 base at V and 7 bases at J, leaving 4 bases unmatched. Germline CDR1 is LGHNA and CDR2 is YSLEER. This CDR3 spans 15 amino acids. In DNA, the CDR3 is TGCGCCAGCAGCCAAGCACCGACAGGGGGTGAAAAACTGTTTTTT. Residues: CASSQAPTGGEKLFF.

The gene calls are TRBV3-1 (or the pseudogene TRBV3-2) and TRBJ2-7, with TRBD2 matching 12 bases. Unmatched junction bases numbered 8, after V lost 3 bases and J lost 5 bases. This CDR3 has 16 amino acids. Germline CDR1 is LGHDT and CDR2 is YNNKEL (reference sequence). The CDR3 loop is CASSHYLAGGAHEQYF. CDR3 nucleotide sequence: TGTGCCAGCAGCCATTATCTAGCGGGAGGGGCCCACGAGCAGTACTTC.

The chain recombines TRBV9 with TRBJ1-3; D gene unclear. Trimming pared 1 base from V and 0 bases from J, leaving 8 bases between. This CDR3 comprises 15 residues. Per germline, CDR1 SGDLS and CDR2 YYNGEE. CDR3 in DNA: TGTGCCAGCAGCGTAACGGGAAACTCTGGAAACACCATATATTTT. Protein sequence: CASSVTGNSGNTIYF.

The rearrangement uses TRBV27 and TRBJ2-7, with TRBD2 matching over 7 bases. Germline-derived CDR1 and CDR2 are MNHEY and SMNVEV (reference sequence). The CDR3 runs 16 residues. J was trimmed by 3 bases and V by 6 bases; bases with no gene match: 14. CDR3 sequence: CASRKSGIGPGYEQYF. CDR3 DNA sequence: TGTGCCAGCAGAAAAAGCGGGATAGGACCCGGCTACGAGCAGTACTTC.